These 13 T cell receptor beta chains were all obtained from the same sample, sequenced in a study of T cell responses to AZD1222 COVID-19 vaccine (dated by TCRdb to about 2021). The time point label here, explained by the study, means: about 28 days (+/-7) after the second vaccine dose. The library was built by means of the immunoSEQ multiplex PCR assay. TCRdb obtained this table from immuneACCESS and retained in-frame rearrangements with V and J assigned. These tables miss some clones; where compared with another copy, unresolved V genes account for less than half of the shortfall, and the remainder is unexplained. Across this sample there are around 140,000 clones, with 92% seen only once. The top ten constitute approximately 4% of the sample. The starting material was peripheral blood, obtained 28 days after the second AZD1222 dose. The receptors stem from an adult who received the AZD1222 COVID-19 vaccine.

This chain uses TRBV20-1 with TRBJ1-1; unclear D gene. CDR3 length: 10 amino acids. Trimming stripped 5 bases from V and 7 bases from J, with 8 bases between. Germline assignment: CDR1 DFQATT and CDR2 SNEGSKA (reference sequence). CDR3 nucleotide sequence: TGCAGTGCTTGGGCTAATGAAGCTTTCTTT. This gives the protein CSAWANEAFF.

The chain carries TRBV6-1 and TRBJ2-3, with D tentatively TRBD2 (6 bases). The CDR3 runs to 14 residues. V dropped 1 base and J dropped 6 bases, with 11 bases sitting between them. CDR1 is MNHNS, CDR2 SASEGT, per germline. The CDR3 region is CASSEGRAVDTQYF. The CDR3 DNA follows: TGTGCCAGCAGTGAAGGGAGGGCTGTGGATACGCAGTATTTT.

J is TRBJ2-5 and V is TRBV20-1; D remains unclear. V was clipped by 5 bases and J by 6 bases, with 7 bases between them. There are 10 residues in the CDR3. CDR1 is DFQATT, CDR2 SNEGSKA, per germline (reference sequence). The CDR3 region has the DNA TGCAGTGCTTCTCTTAAGACCCAGTACTTC. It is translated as CSASLKTQYF.

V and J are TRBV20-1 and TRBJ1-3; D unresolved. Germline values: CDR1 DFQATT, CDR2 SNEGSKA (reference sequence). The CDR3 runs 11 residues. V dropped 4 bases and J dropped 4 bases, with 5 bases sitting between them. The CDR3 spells CSAIWGNTIYF. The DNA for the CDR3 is TGCAGTGCTATATGGGGAAACACCATATATTTT.

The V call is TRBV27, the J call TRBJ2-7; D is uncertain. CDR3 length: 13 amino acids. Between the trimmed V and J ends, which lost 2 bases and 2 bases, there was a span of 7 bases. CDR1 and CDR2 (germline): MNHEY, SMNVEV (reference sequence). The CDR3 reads CASSLGTAYEQYF. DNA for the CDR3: TGTGCCAGCAGTTTAGGAACAGCCTACGAGCAGTACTTC.

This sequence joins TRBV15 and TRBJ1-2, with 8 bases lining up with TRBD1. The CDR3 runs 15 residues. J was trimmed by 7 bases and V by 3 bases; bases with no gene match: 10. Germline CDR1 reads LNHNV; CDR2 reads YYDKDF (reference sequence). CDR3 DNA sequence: TGTGCCACCAGCAGCGACCGACAGGGGTACGGTGGCTACACCTTC. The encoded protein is CATSSDRQGYGGYTF.

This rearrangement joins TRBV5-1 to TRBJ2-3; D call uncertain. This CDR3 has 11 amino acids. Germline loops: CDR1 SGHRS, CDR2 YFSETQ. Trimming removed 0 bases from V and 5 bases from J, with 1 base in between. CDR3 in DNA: TGCGCCAGCAGCTTGGGAGATACGCAGTATTTT. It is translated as CASSLGDTQYF.

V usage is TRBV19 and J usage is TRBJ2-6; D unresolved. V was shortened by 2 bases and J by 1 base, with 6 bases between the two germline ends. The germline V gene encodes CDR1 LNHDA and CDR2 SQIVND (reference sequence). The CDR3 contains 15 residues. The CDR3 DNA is TGTGCCAGTAGTATAAGAACTTCTGGGGCCAACGTCCTGACTTTC. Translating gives CASSIRTSGANVLTF.

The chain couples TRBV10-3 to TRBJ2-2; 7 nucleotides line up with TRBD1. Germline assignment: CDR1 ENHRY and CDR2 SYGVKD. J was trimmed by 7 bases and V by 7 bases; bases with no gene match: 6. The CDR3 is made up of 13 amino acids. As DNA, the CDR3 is TGTGCCATCACCCTAAGACAGGGCGGGGAGCTGTTTTTT. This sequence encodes CAITLRQGGELFF.

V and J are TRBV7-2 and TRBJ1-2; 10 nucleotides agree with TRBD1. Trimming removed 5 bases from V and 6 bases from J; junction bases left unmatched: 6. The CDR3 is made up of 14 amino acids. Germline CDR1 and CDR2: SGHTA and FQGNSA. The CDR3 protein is CASSPDRGPDGYTF. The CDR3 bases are TGTGCCAGCAGCCCAGACAGGGGGCCTGATGGCTACACCTTC.

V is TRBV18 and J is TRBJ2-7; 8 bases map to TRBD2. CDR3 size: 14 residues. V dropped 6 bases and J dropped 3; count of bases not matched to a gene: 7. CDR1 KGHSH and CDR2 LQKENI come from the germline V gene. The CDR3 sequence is CASSGGAGDYEQYF. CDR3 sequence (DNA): TGTGCCAGCTCCGGGGGAGCGGGGGACTACGAGCAGTACTTC.

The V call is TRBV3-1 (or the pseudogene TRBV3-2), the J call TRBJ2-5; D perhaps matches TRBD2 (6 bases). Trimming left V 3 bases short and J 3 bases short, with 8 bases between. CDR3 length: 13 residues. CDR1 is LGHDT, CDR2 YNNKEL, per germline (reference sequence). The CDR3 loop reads CASSHWEEETQYF. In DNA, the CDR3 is TGTGCCAGCAGCCATTGGGAGGAAGAGACCCAGTACTTC.

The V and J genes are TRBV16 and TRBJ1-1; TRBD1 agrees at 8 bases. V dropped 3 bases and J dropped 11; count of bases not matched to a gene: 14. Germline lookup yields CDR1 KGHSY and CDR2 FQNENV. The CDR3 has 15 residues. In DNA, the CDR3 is TGTGCCAGCAGCCAGTCAGGGGGCAGAACCCCCTCGGCTTTCTTT. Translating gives CASSQSGGRTPSAFF.